A single sample gave rise to the 12 T cell receptor beta chains below, sequenced in a study of PD-1 blockade in mismatch repair-deficient tumors. Here immunoSEQ multiplex PCR was the method, and the copy in TCRdb shows in-frame clones only, minus some. Of 13,000 to 15,000 clones in the sample, around 84% were seen once. The sequencing here drew on PBMCs, taken roughly 15 weeks after starting pembrolizumab. These receptors originate from an adult with mismatch repair-deficient cancer.

The V and J genes are TRBV9 and TRBJ2-2, with 9 bases fitting TRBD1. Trimming cost V 3 bases and J 3 bases; bases outside gene matches: 3. Per germline, CDR1 SGDLS and CDR2 YYNGEE. This CDR3 contains 15 residues. The CDR3 here is CASSAHRGHTGELFF. In DNA, the CDR3 is TGTGCCAGCAGCGCCCACAGGGGGCACACCGGGGAGCTGTTTTTT.

The genes are TRBV18 and TRBJ2-1, with D maybe TRBD1 (6 bases). Germline-derived CDR1 and CDR2 are KGHSH and LQKENI. V lost 1 base, J lost 6 bases, and 16 bases lay in between. The CDR3 contains 16 residues. For the CDR3, the DNA is TGTGCCAGCTCACCACGGGCAGGGGCAACTGGCAATGAGCAGTTCTTC. As protein: CASSPRAGATGNEQFF.

The chain carries TRBV10-2 and TRBJ2-2; 10 nucleotides line up with TRBD2. Germline V gives CDR1 WSHSY, CDR2 SAAADI. The J segment lost 4 bases and the V segment lost 7 bases, leaving 6 bases of the junction unmatched. This CDR3 comprises 15 residues. CDR3 in DNA: TGCGCCAGCAAGATGACTAGCGGGTCCACCGGGGAGCTGTTTTTT. Translation gives CASKMTSGSTGELFF.

The chain employs TRBV30 and TRBJ2-1; possible D gene TRBD2, 5 bases. Germline V gene data show CDR1 as GTSNPN and CDR2 as SVGIG (reference sequence). Trimming took 5 bases from V and 5 from J, leaving 19 bases between them. This CDR3 has 15 amino acids. CDR3 residues: CAWVGGWTFNNEQFF. In DNA form, the CDR3 reads TGTGCCTGGGTCGGCGGGTGGACTTTCAACAATGAGCAGTTCTTC. Combining the CDR3 with reference TRBV30 and TRBJ2-1 gives the whole variable domain SQTIHQWPATLVQPVGSPLSLECTVEGTSNPNLYWYRQAAGRGLQLLFYSVGIGQISSEVPQNLSASRPQDRQFILSSKKLLLSDSGFYLCAWVGGWTFNNEQFFGPGTRLTVL.

The genes are TRBV5-1 and TRBJ1-5; 7 bases match TRBD1. J lost 5 bases, V lost 3 bases, and 2 bases had no gene match. Germline values: CDR1 SGHRS, CDR2 YFSETQ. The CDR3 runs 13 residues. The CDR3 region is CASSYRGYQPQHF. CDR3 in DNA: TGCGCCAGCAGCTACAGGGGATATCAGCCCCAGCATTTT.

The V and J genes are TRBV7-2 and TRBJ2-1; 9 bases are shared with TRBD2. The trim removed 3 bases at V and 3 bases at J, leaving 3 bases unmatched. Germline values: CDR1 SGHTA, CDR2 FQGNSA. The CDR3 has 15 residues. The CDR3 coding sequence is TGTGCCAGCAGCTTCTCTAGCGGGAACTACAATGAGCAGTTCTTC. Translated: CASSFSSGNYNEQFF.

The chain uses TRBV6-6 and TRBJ1-5; no firm D call. Germline values: CDR1 MNHNY, CDR2 SVGAGI (reference sequence). Trimming removed 9 bases from V and 0 bases from J, with 9 bases in between. The CDR3 loop spans 13 amino acids. CDR3 in DNA: TGTGCCAGTGACATCTCTAGCAATCAGCCCCAGCATTTT. The encoded protein is CASDISSNQPQHF.

The chain couples TRBV5-1 to TRBJ2-1; TRBD2 matches at 10 bases. CDR1 is SGHRS and CDR2 is YFSETQ in the germline V gene. The CDR3 is 16 amino acids. The V segment lost 4 bases and the J segment 4 bases; nucleotides outside the gene matches: 8. CDR3 nucleotide sequence: TGCGCCAGCAGCATATCCGGGACTAGCGTATACAATGAGCAGTTCTTC. Translation gives CASSISGTSVYNEQFF.

The V call is TRBV27, the J call TRBJ1-2; D unclear. The germline CDR1 and CDR2 sequences are MNHEY and SMNVEV (reference sequence). CDR3 length: 12 residues. V was cut by 7 bases and J by 4 bases, with 10 bases left in between. The CDR3 spells CASKTGIYGYTF. CDR3 sequence (DNA): TGTGCCAGCAAAACCGGGATCTATGGCTACACCTTC.

The chain employs TRBV27 and TRBJ1-2, with a weak D call TRBD1 (6 bases). The CDR3 extends over 17 amino acids. Trimming cost V 5 bases and J 6 bases, with 25 bases left between them. The germline CDR1 and CDR2 sequences are MNHEY and SMNVEV (reference sequence). Here the CDR3 reads CASSLMDSSGKRDGYTF. CDR3 DNA: TGTGCCAGCAGTCTCATGGACAGTTCGGGCAAAAGGGATGGCTACACCTTC.

The chain couples TRBV4-1 to TRBJ2-1; the match to TRBD1 covers 7 bases. The V gene end was trimmed by 3 bases and the J gene end by 7 bases; junction bases not matched to a gene: 6. CDR1 MGHRA and CDR2 YSYEKL come from the germline V gene. This CDR3 has 14 residues. The CDR3 DNA reads TGCGCCAGCAGCCACCCCCTACAGGGGAATGAGCAGTTCTTC. This encodes CASSHPLQGNEQFF.

V usage is TRBV6-1 and J usage is TRBJ1-5, with 8 bases aligning to TRBD1. CDR3 length equals 14 residues. J gave up 5 bases and V 3 bases, and 3 bases lay outside the gene matches. The germline CDR1 and CDR2 sequences are MNHNS and SASEGT. The CDR3 DNA sequence: TGTGCCAGCAGTGAGCAGGGGGCGGATCAGCCCCAGCATTTT. Amino acid sequence: CASSEQGADQPQHF.